A selection of T cell receptor beta chains follows, all from one sample in a study of blood T cell repertoires in COVID-19. Here immunoSEQ multiplex PCR was the method, and the copy in TCRdb shows in-frame clones only, minus some. The data contain a few hundred thousand clones, approximately 90% of them singletons. Sequences were obtained from PBMCs or T cells enriched from blood (not recorded which). The origin of the receptors is a woman between 25 and 40 years old who had recovered from COVID-19. CDR3s include the opening cysteine and the closing phenylalanine or tryptophan. Fields, in order: V gene, D gene, clone size, J gene, CDR3 protein, CDR3 DNA. A D gene is named only where the DNA matches it firmly. The size field is filled for only some rows; it gives once, few, many or a size class.

V gene: TRBV9
D gene: .
clone size: .
J gene: TRBJ1-2
CDR3 protein: CASSVAGAGKGVTGYTF
CDR3 DNA: TGTGCCAGCAGCGTAGCAGGAGCGGGAAAGGGGGTTACGGGCTACACCTTC

V gene: TRBV19
D gene: .
clone size: .
J gene: TRBJ2-2
CDR3 protein: CASTTRAGANTGELFF
CDR3 DNA: TGTGCCAGTACCACACGGGCAGGGGCGAACACCGGGGAGCTGTTTTTT

V gene: TRBV9
D gene: TRBD2
clone size: .
J gene: TRBJ2-2
CDR3 protein: CASSVIAGGPGELFF
CDR3 DNA: TGTGCCAGCAGCGTAATTGCGGGGGGCCCCGGGGAGCTGTTTTTT

V gene: TRBV28
D gene: .
clone size: .
J gene: TRBJ1-5
CDR3 protein: CASISGNQPQHF
CDR3 DNA: TGTGCCAGCATCTCCGGCAATCAGCCCCAGCATTTT

V gene: TRBV19
D gene: .
clone size: .
J gene: TRBJ2-1
CDR3 protein: CASSILHNRALNEQFF
CDR3 DNA: TGTGCCAGTAGTATACTACACAACAGGGCGCTCAATGAGCAGTTCTTC

V gene: TRBV30
D gene: TRBD1
clone size: once
J gene: TRBJ2-7
CDR3 protein: CAWSGTLPGQGVPYEQYF
CDR3 DNA: TGTGCCTGGAGTGGCACCCTACCCGGGCAGGGGGTTCCCTACGAGCAGTACTTC

V gene: TRBV3-1/TRBV3-2
D gene: .
clone size: .
J gene: TRBJ2-7
CDR3 protein: CASSPSWLDANLLYEQYF
CDR3 DNA: TGTGCCAGCAGCCCTAGCTGGTTGGACGCAAACCTACTCTACGAGCAGTACTTC

V gene: TRBV4-2
D gene: .
clone size: .
J gene: TRBJ1-1
CDR3 protein: CASSQARGTEAFF
CDR3 DNA: TGTGCCAGCAGCCAAGCCCGCGGCACTGAAGCTTTCTTT

V gene: TRBV7-2
D gene: .
clone size: .
J gene: TRBJ1-5
CDR3 protein: CASSYAGGNNQPQHF
CDR3 DNA: TGTGCCAGCAGCTATGCGGGGGGGAACAATCAGCCCCAGCATTTT

V gene: TRBV7-2
D gene: TRBD1
clone size: .
J gene: TRBJ1-3
CDR3 protein: CASSAGTGGGNTIYF
CDR3 DNA: TGTGCCAGCAGCGCCGGGACAGGGGGTGGAAACACCATATATTTT

V gene: TRBV5-1
D gene: .
clone size: .
J gene: TRBJ1-4
CDR3 protein: CASSLLQGMTNEKLFF
CDR3 DNA: TGCGCCAGCAGCTTGTTGCAGGGAATGACTAATGAAAAACTGTTTTTT

V gene: TRBV10-3
D gene: TRBD1
clone size: .
J gene: TRBJ2-1
CDR3 protein: CAIRETGTGRGEQFF
CDR3 DNA: TGTGCCATCAGGGAAACCGGGACAGGGAGAGGTGAGCAGTTCTTC

V gene: TRBV5-6
D gene: .
clone size: .
J gene: TRBJ1-5
CDR3 protein: CASSPQGLNQPQHF
CDR3 DNA: TGTGCCAGCAGCCCGCAGGGGCTCAATCAGCCCCAGCATTTT

V gene: TRBV19
D gene: .
clone size: once
J gene: TRBJ1-5
CDR3 protein: CASSVPISGEGNQPQHF
CDR3 DNA: TGTGCCAGTAGTGTCCCCATTAGCGGGGAGGGGAATCAGCCCCAGCATTTT

V gene: TRBV18
D gene: TRBD1
clone size: .
J gene: TRBJ1-5
CDR3 protein: CASSTRTGLGSQPQHF
CDR3 DNA: TGTGCCAGCTCCACCCGGACAGGGTTGGGTAGTCAGCCCCAGCATTTT

V gene: TRBV9
D gene: .
clone size: .
J gene: TRBJ2-7
CDR3 protein: CASSPWTESYEQYF
CDR3 DNA: TGTGCCAGCAGCCCTTGGACAGAATCCTACGAGCAGTACTTC

V gene: TRBV4-1
D gene: .
clone size: .
J gene: TRBJ1-2
CDR3 protein: CASSQDPGGYGYTF
CDR3 DNA: TGCGCCAGCAGCCAAGATCCCGGGGGCTATGGCTACACCTTC

V gene: TRBV6-2/TRBV6-3
D gene: .
clone size: .
J gene: TRBJ2-2
CDR3 protein: CASSRGAGELFF
CDR3 DNA: TGTGCCAGCAGCAGGGGTGCCGGGGAGCTGTTTTTT

V gene: TRBV19
D gene: TRBD1
clone size: .
J gene: TRBJ1-1
CDR3 protein: CASSDQGGTEAFF
CDR3 DNA: TGTGCCAGTAGTGATCAGGGGGGCACTGAAGCTTTCTTT

V gene: TRBV5-1
D gene: .
clone size: .
J gene: TRBJ2-3
CDR3 protein: CASSGGRGTDTQYF
CDR3 DNA: TGCGCCAGCAGCGGCGGCAGGGGCACAGATACGCAGTATTTT

V gene: TRBV9
D gene: TRBD1
clone size: .
J gene: TRBJ1-2
CDR3 protein: CASSEGDSNYGYTF
CDR3 DNA: TGTGCCAGCAGCGAGGGGGACAGCAACTATGGCTACACCTTC

V gene: TRBV5-5
D gene: .
clone size: .
J gene: TRBJ1-1
CDR3 protein: CASSLELGQGPTEAFF
CDR3 DNA: TGTGCCAGCAGCTTGGAATTAGGGCAGGGTCCCACTGAAGCTTTCTTT

V gene: TRBV6-1
D gene: TRBD1
clone size: once
J gene: TRBJ2-2
CDR3 protein: CASSEVQGAYTGELFF
CDR3 DNA: TGTGCCAGCAGTGAGGTCCAGGGGGCGTACACCGGGGAGCTGTTTTTT

V gene: TRBV7-9
D gene: .
clone size: .
J gene: TRBJ2-7
CDR3 protein: CASSDIARVRDEQYF
CDR3 DNA: TGTGCCAGCAGCGATATAGCCAGGGTTAGGGACGAGCAGTACTTC

V gene: TRBV19
D gene: .
clone size: .
J gene: TRBJ1-2
CDR3 protein: CASSMYPSDGYTF
CDR3 DNA: TGTGCCAGTAGTATGTACCCATCGGATGGCTACACCTTC

V gene: TRBV2
D gene: TRBD1
clone size: .
J gene: TRBJ2-2
CDR3 protein: CASSGDSPNTGELFF
CDR3 DNA: TGTGCCAGCAGTGGGGACAGCCCTAACACCGGGGAGCTGTTTTTT

V gene: TRBV15
D gene: .
clone size: .
J gene: TRBJ2-5
CDR3 protein: CATSRVAGAGETQYF
CDR3 DNA: TGTGCCACCAGCAGAGTTGCGGGGGCAGGAGAGACCCAGTACTTC

V gene: TRBV12-5
D gene: .
clone size: .
J gene: TRBJ1-5
CDR3 protein: CASGLIMGQGNEGNQPQHF
CDR3 DNA: TGTGCTAGTGGTTTGATCATGGGGCAGGGGAATGAAGGGAATCAGCCCCAGCATTTT

V gene: TRBV2
D gene: .
clone size: .
J gene: TRBJ1-2
CDR3 protein: CASRLRREFGGYTF
CDR3 DNA: TGTGCCAGCAGGCTCCGGCGGGAGTTTGGTGGCTACACCTTC

V gene: TRBV30
D gene: .
clone size: .
J gene: TRBJ1-2
CDR3 protein: CAWSVLRNSAYYGYTF
CDR3 DNA: TGTGCCTGGAGTGTTTTGAGAAACAGTGCTTACTATGGCTACACCTTC

V gene: TRBV27
D gene: .
clone size: .
J gene: TRBJ1-2
CDR3 protein: CASSLSRETNYGYTF
CDR3 DNA: TGTGCCAGCAGTTTATCAAGGGAGACTAACTATGGCTACACCTTC

V gene: TRBV30
D gene: .
clone size: few
J gene: TRBJ1-2
CDR3 protein: CAWSSGNYGYTF
CDR3 DNA: TGTGCCTGGAGCTCAGGAAACTATGGCTACACCTTC

V gene: TRBV29-1
D gene: .
clone size: .
J gene: TRBJ1-1
CDR3 protein: CSVKAGVDTEAFF
CDR3 DNA: TGCAGCGTCAAGGCAGGCGTGGACACTGAAGCTTTCTTT

V gene: TRBV6-2/TRBV6-3
D gene: TRBD1
clone size: .
J gene: TRBJ1-5
CDR3 protein: CASSRQGEAQPQHF
CDR3 DNA: TGTGCCAGCAGCCGACAGGGGGAAGCCCAGCCCCAGCATTTT

V gene: TRBV18
D gene: TRBD2
clone size: .
J gene: TRBJ2-1
CDR3 protein: CASSAELAGINEQFF
CDR3 DNA: TGTGCCAGCTCAGCCGAACTAGCGGGGATCAATGAGCAGTTCTTC

V gene: TRBV18
D gene: TRBD2
clone size: .
J gene: TRBJ2-7
CDR3 protein: CASSSGGTVSEQYF
CDR3 DNA: TGTGCCAGCTCGAGCGGGGGGACGGTCTCCGAGCAGTACTTC

V gene: TRBV30
D gene: .
clone size: .
J gene: TRBJ1-5
CDR3 protein: CASGNNQPQHF
CDR3 DNA: TGTGCCTCAGGGAACAATCAGCCCCAGCATTTT

V gene: TRBV19
D gene: .
clone size: .
J gene: TRBJ1-6
CDR3 protein: CASRGGYYNSPLHF
CDR3 DNA: TGTGCCAGTAGGGGGGGGTACTATAATTCACCCCTCCACTTT

V gene: TRBV25-1
D gene: .
clone size: .
J gene: TRBJ1-2
CDR3 protein: CASSDVYGYTF
CDR3 DNA: TGTGCCAGCAGTGACGTCTATGGCTACACCTTC

V gene: TRBV19
D gene: .
clone size: .
J gene: TRBJ2-1
CDR3 protein: CASSIVGGATYNEQFF
CDR3 DNA: TGTGCCAGTAGTATAGTTGGCGGGGCGACCTACAATGAGCAGTTCTTC

V gene: TRBV5-8
D gene: .
clone size: .
J gene: TRBJ2-5
CDR3 protein: CASSWGWGETQYF
CDR3 DNA: TGTGCCAGCAGCTGGGGCTGGGGAGAGACCCAGTACTTC

V gene: TRBV6-5
D gene: .
clone size: .
J gene: TRBJ1-2
CDR3 protein: CASSLTGTRNYGYTF
CDR3 DNA: TGTGCCAGCAGTCTAACGGGGACAAGAAACTATGGCTACACCTTC

V gene: TRBV27
D gene: TRBD1
clone size: .
J gene: TRBJ1-1
CDR3 protein: CASSYSQGVGTEAFF
CDR3 DNA: TGTGCCAGCAGTTACTCCCAGGGGGTAGGAACTGAAGCTTTCTTT

V gene: TRBV29-1
D gene: .
clone size: .
J gene: TRBJ1-3
CDR3 protein: CSVRLKLRNTIYF
CDR3 DNA: TGCAGCGTCAGGCTCAAATTAAGGAACACCATATATTTT

V gene: TRBV3-1/TRBV3-2
D gene: TRBD1
clone size: .
J gene: TRBJ1-6
CDR3 protein: CASSQRGRGLSGTPLHF
CDR3 DNA: TGTGCCAGCAGCCAACGGGGCAGGGGGTTATCTGGGACACCCCTCCACTTT

V gene: TRBV6-4
D gene: TRBD1
clone size: once
J gene: TRBJ1-6
CDR3 protein: CASRHRGSSYNSPLHF
CDR3 DNA: TGTGCCAGCAGACACAGGGGGAGCTCCTATAATTCACCCCTCCACTTT

V gene: TRBV19
D gene: .
clone size: .
J gene: TRBJ2-1
CDR3 protein: CASSPFLGAREQFF
CDR3 DNA: TGTGCCAGTAGTCCCTTCCTAGGGGCCCGCGAGCAGTTCTTC